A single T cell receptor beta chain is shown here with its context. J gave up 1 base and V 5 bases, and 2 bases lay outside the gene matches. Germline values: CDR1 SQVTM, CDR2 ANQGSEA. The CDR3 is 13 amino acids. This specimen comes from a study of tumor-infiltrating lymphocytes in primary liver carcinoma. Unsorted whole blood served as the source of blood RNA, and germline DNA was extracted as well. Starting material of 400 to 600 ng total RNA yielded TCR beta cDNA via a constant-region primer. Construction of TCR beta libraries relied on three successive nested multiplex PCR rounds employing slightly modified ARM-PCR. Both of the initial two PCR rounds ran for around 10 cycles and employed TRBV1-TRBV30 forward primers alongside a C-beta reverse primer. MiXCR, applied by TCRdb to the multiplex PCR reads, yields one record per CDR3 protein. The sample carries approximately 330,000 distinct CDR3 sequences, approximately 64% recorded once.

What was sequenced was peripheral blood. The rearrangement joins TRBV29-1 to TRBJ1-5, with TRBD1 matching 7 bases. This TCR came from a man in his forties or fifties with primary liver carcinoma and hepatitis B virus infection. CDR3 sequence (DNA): TGCAGCGTTACACAGGGGAGCAATCAGCCCCAGCATTTT. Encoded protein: CSVTQGSNQPQHF.